This TCR beta chain appears in the sequencing data of a study of blood T cell repertoires in COVID-19. The germline CDR1 and CDR2 sequences are SNHLY and FYNNEI. V lost 3 bases and J lost 10, with 15 bases in between. The CDR3 totals 13 residues. Sequencing used immunoSEQ multiplex PCR; TCRdb keeps in-frame clones, though not all of them. This table has about 130,000 clones, over 80% appearing once. The TCR comes from a man between 60 and 75 years old with acute or convalescent COVID-19. Sequencing input: peripheral blood. The chain carries TRBV2 and TRBJ2-5; possibly TRBD2 for D (6 bases). The CDR3 DNA reads as TGTGCCAGCAGTGACTGGACGTTGGGGGGCCAGTACTTC. This translates into CASSDWTLGGQYF.